This T cell receptor (beta chain) was captured by sequencing in a study of cytomegalovirus exposure and HLA in healthy donors. Findings of the study overall: Later work showed greater clonal expansion in HLA-associated TCR beta chains than in equally common others.

In regard to this clone: The antigen is unknown.

The CDR3 is 11 amino acids. The germline V and J ends were trimmed by 0 bases and 10 bases, with 5 bases remaining between them. The germline CDR1 and CDR2 sequences are SGDLS and YYNGEE. Amplification used 60 Vbeta primers and 13 Jbeta primers. Repertoires were generated with immunoSEQ multiplex PCR, while TCRdb's copy carries only in-frame clones and drops some. This sample has 35,000 to 45,000 clones, with around half found just once. The sequence came from a human donor in good health. V usage is TRBV9 and J usage is TRBJ2-1, with no clear D. The sample comprised PBMCs. The CDR3 DNA is TGTGCCAGCAGCGTAGGAGTAGAGCAGTTCTTC. Protein product: CASSVGVEQFF.